This TCR beta chain came from a study of T cell changes during pregnancy in multiple sclerosis. Data came from immunoSEQ multiplex PCR; TCRdb stores just in-frame clones and leaves some out. This sample has around 66,000 clones; roughly nine tenths occur once, and the top ten carry 1% to 1.5%. The CDR3 loop spans 15 amino acids. The junction had 1 base not matched to a gene; V was cut back by 3 bases and J by 0 bases. Germline CDR1 and CDR2: MGHDK and SYGVNS. This specimen was peripheral blood, taken after pregnancy. The sequence came from a female donor in good health, enrolled as a control in a pregnancy study. This chain connects TRBV25-1 to TRBJ2-1; 8 positions match TRBD1. In DNA form, the CDR3 reads TGTGCCAGCAGTGACACAGGGGGCTCCTACAATGAGCAGTTCTTC. Its protein product is CASSDTGGSYNEQFF. Combining the CDR3 with reference TRBV25-1 and TRBJ2-1 gives the whole variable domain EADIYQTPRYLVIGTGKKITLECSQTMGHDKMYWYQQDPGMELHLIHYSYGVNSTEKGDLSSESTVSRIRTEHFPLTLESARPSHTSQYLCASSDTGGSYNEQFFGPGTRLTVL.